This TCR beta chain was profiled in a study of CD8 T cells in Susac syndrome. CD8+ and CD4+ T cells from blood underwent TCR beta sequencing, which was carried out in a high-throughput format. The controls were healthy donors who were matched for age and sex. About 0.45 to 1 ug RNA was reverse transcribed with random hexamers. An immunoSEQ multiplex PCR amplified TCR beta CDR3 over 54 Vbeta and 13 Jbeta. TCRdb re-called the immunoSEQ multiplex PCR reads with MiXCR, one entry per CDR3 protein. The sample contains more than 100,000 distinct CDR3 sequences, about 95% of which appear only once. Germline lookup yields CDR1 SNHLY and CDR2 FYNNEI. This CDR3 has 11 amino acids. Trimming removed 4 bases at V and 14 bases at J, with 12 bases between.

The clonotype was recovered from a human donor in good health. The specimen sequenced was CD4+ T cells from PBMCs. This chain connects TRBV2 to TRBJ2-1; no clear D gene. CDR3 residues: CASSVETREFF. For the CDR3, the DNA is TGTGCCAGCAGTGTAGAGACCCGGGAGTTCTTC. Supplemented by reference TRBV2 and TRBJ2-1, the full variable domain reads EPEVTQTPSHQVTQMGQEVILRCVPISNHLYFYWYRQILGQKVEFLVSFYNNEISEKSEIFDDQFSVERPDGSNFTLKIRSTKLEDSAMYFCASSVETREFFGPGTRLTVL.